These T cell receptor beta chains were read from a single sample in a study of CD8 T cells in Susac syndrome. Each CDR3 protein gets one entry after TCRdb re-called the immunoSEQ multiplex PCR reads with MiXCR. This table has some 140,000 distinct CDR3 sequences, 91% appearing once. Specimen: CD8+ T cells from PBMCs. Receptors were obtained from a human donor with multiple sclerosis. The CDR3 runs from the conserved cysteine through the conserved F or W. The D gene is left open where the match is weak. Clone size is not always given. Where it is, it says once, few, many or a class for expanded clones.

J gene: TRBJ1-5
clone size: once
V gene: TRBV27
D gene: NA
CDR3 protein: CASSYGGSMPKPQHF
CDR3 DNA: TGTGCCAGCAGTTATGGGGGGTCAATGCCGAAGCCCCAGCATTTT

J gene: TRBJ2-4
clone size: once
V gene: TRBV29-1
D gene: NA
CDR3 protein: CSVQGGTAKNIQYF
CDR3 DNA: TGCAGCGTACAGGGCGGAACCGCCAAAAACATTCAGTACTTC

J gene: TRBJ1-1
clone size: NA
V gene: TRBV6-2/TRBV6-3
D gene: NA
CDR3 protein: CATSYPGAAEAFF
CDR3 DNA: TGTGCCACAAGTTACCCTGGGGCGGCTGAAGCTTTCTTT

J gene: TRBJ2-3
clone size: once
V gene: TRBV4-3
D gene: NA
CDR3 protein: CASSQEIEGTEKMDTQYF
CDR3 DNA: TGCGCCAGCAGCCAAGAGATAGAAGGAACGGAGAAGATGGATACGCAGTATTTT

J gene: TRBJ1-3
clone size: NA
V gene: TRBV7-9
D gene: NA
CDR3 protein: CASSLGGGNTIYF
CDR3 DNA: TGTGCCAGCAGCTTAGGAGGTGGAAACACCATATATTTT

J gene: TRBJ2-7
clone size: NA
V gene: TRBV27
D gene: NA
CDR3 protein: CASRGIRNEQYF
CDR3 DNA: TGTGCCAGCAGAGGGATTCGAAACGAGCAGTACTTC

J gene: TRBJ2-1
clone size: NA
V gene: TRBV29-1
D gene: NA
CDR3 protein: CSVEDTAGPYNEQFF
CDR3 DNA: TGCAGCGTTGAAGACACCGCGGGACCTTACAATGAGCAGTTCTTC

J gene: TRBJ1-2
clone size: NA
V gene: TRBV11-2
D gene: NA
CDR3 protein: CASSLDQGLGLYGYTF
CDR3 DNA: TGTGCCAGCAGCCTAGATCAGGGGCTGGGGCTCTATGGCTACACCTTC

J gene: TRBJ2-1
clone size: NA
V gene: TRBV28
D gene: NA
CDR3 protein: CASSLYYEQFF
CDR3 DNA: TGTGCCAGCAGTTTATATTATGAGCAGTTCTTC

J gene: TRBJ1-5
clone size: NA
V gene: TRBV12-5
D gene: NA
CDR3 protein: CASGLERGRNQPQHF
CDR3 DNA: TGTGCTAGTGGTTTGGAAAGGGGCCGCAATCAGCCCCAGCATTTT

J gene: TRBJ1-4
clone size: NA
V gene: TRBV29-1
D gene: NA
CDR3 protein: CSVVDRTNEKLFF
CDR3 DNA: TGCAGCGTTGTAGACAGGACTAATGAAAAACTGTTTTTT

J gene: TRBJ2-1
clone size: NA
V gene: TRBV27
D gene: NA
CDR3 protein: CASKGTGLYNEQFF
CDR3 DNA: TGTGCCAGCAAGGGGACTGGACTCTACAATGAGCAGTTCTTC

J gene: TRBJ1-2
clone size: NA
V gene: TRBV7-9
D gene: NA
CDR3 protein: CASSLDQGISNGYTF
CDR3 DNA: TGTGCCAGCAGCTTAGATCAGGGGATTTCAAATGGCTACACCTTC

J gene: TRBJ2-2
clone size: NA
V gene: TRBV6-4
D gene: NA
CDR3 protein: CASSDSTGELFF
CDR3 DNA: TGTGCCAGCAGTGACTCGACCGGGGAGCTGTTTTTT

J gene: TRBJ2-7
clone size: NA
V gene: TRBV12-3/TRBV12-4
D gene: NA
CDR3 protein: CASSLGVRYEQYF
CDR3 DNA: TGTGCCAGCAGTTTGGGAGTTCGCTACGAGCAGTACTTC

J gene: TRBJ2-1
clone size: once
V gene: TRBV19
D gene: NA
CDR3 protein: CASSIETSYNEQFF
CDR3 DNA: TGTGCCAGTAGTATCGAGACTTCCTACAATGAGCAGTTCTTC

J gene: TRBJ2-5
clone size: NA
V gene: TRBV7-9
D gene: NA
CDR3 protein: CASRSSYQETQYF
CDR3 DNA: TGTGCCAGCAGATCAAGCTACCAAGAGACCCAGTACTTC

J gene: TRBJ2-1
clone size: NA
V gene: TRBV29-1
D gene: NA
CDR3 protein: CSVPGLVQFF
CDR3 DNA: TGCAGCGTGCCGGGACTTGTGCAGTTCTTC

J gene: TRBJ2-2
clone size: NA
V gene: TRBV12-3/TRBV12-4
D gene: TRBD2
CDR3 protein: CASSPLGLYTGELFF
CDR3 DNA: TGTGCCAGCAGCCCATTGGGACTATACACCGGGGAGCTGTTTTTT

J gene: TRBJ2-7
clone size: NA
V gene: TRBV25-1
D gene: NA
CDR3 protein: CASSEDPLEQYF
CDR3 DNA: TGTGCCAGCAGTGAAGATCCCCTCGAGCAGTACTTC

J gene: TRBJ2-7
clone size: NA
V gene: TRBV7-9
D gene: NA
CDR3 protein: CASSLDRSQGRREQYF
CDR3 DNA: TGTGCCAGCAGCTTAGACCGTTCTCAGGGCCGGAGAGAGCAGTACTTC

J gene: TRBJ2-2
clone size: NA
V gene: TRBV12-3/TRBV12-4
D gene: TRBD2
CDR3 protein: CASRTHSGPNTGELFF
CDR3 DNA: TGTGCCAGCAGAACCCATAGCGGGCCGAACACCGGGGAGCTGTTTTTT

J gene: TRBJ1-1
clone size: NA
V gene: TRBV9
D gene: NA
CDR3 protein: CASSLGTPAFF
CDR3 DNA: TGTGCCAGCAGCCTCGGCACTCCAGCTTTCTTT

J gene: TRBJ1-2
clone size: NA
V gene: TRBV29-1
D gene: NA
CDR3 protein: CSVARLDSPYYGYTF
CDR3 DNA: TGCAGCGTCGCCCGTTTGGACTCTCCGTACTATGGCTACACCTTC

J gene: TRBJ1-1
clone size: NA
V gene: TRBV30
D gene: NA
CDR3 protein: CAWTFMGEAFF
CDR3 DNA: TGTGCCTGGACGTTTATGGGTGAAGCTTTCTTT

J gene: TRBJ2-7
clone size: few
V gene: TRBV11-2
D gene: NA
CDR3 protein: CASSLVTGSYEQYF
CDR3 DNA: TGTGCCAGCAGCTTGGTGACTGGTTCCTACGAGCAGTACTTC

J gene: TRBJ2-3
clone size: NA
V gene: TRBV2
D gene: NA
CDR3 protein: CASIFIQDTDTQYF
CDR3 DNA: TGTGCCAGCATTTTCATCCAGGACACAGATACGCAGTATTTT

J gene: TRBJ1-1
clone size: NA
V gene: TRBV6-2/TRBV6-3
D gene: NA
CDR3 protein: CASSPGTVMGTEAFF
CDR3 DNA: TGTGCCAGCAGTCCCGGGACGGTAATGGGGACTGAAGCTTTCTTT

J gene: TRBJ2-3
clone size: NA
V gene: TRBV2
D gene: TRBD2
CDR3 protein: CASNGLAGPTDTQYF
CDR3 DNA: TGTGCCAGCAATGGACTAGCGGGACCCACAGATACGCAGTATTTT

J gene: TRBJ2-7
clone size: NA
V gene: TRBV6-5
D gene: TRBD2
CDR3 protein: CASSYFGLAGAYEQYF
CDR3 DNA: TGTGCCAGCAGTTACTTCGGACTAGCGGGAGCCTACGAGCAGTACTTC

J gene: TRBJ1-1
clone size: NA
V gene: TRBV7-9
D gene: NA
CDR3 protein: CASSPPEGLEAFF
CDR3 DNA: TGTGCCAGCAGCCCCCCAGAGGGATTGGAGGCTTTCTTT

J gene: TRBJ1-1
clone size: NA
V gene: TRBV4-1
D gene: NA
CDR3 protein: CASSQSRDVETEAFF
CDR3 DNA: TGCGCCAGCAGCCAATCAAGGGACGTGGAAACTGAAGCTTTCTTT

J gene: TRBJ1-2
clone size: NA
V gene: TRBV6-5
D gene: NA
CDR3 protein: CASSYAYPYGYTF
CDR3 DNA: TGTGCCAGCAGTTACGCTTACCCCTATGGCTACACCTTC

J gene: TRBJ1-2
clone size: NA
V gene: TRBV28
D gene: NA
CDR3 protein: CASSSWAHYGYTF
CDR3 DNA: TGTGCCAGCTCATCTTGGGCGCACTATGGCTACACCTTC

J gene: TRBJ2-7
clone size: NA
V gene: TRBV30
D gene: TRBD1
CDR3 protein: CAWSPGTGTYEQYF
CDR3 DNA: TGTGCCTGGAGCCCGGGGACAGGTACCTACGAGCAGTACTTC

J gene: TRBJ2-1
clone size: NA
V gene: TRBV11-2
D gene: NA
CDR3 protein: CASTLRGYEQFF
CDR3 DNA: TGTGCCAGCACACTTCGGGGGTATGAGCAGTTCTTC

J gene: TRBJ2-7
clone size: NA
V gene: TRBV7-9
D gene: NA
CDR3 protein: CASSNPGAAYEQYF
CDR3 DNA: TGTGCCAGCAGCAACCCCGGGGCAGCTTACGAGCAGTACTTC

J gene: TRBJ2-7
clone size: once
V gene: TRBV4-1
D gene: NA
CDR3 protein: CASSQVHPKYEQYF
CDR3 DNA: TGCGCCAGCAGCCAAGTTCATCCAAAATACGAGCAGTACTTC

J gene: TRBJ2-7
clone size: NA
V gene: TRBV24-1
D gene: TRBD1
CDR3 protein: CATSDTGTGASPPDEQYF
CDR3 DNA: TGTGCCACCAGTGATACCGGGACAGGGGCTTCACCCCCCGACGAGCAGTACTTC

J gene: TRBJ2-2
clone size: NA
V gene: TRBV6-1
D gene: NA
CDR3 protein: CASSRGEGVFTGELFF
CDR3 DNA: TGTGCCAGCAGCCGCGGCGAGGGCGTCTTCACCGGGGAGCTGTTTTTT

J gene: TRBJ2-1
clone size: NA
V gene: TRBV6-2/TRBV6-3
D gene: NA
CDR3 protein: CASSPLDLSYNEQFF
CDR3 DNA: TGTGCCAGCAGCCCATTGGATCTCTCCTACAATGAGCAGTTCTTC

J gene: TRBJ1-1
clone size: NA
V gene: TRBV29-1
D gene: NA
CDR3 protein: CSVGLQNTEAFF
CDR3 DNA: TGCAGCGTCGGGCTACAGAACACTGAAGCTTTCTTT

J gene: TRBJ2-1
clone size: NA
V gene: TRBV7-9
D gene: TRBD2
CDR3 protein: CASSSLSGRGNEQFF
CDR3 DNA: TGTGCCAGCAGCTCCCTTAGCGGGAGAGGAAATGAGCAGTTCTTC

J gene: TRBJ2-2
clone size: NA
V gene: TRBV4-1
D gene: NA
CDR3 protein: CASSRLSGRGTGELFF
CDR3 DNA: TGCGCCAGCAGTCGGCTTTCGGGGCGAGGGACCGGGGAGCTGTTTTTT

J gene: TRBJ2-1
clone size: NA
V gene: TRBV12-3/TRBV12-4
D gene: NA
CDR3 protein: CASSIGFNEQFF
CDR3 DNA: TGTGCCAGCAGCATTGGGTTCAATGAGCAGTTCTTC

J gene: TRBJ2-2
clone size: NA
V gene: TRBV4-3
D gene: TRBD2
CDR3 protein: CASSQEGLETGELFF
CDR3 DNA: TGCGCCAGCAGCCAAGAGGGACTAGAGACCGGGGAGCTGTTTTTT

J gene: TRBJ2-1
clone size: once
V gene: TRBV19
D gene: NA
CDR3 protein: CASQTGNEQFF
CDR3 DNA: TGTGCCAGCCAGACAGGCAATGAGCAGTTCTTC

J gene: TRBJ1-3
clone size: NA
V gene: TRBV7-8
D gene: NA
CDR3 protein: CASSFPRALSGNTIYF
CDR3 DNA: TGTGCCAGCAGCTTTCCTAGGGCCCTCTCTGGAAACACCATATATTTT

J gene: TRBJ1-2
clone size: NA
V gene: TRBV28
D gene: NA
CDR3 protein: CASSTTGAPRHF
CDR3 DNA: TGTGCCAGCAGTACCACGGGAGCCCCTAGACACTTC

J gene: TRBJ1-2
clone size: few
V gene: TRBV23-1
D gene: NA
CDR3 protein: CASSQSERDENYGYTF
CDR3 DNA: TGCGCCAGCAGTCAATCTGAAAGGGATGAAAACTATGGCTACACCTTC